Below are 28 T cell receptor beta chains sequenced from a single sample in a study of blood T cell repertoires in COVID-19. Here immunoSEQ multiplex PCR was the method, and the copy in TCRdb shows in-frame clones only, minus some. The repertoire holds roughly 150,000 clones, nearly 85% seen once, with 40% to 55% in the top ten. Specimen: peripheral blood. Receptors originate from a human donor in a cohort sampled during active COVID-19.

This chain uses TRBV24-1 with TRBJ2-3; 10 positions agree with TRBD2. The CDR3 runs 13 residues. The J segment lost 10 bases and the V segment lost 10 bases, leaving 10 bases of the junction unmatched. The germline V gene encodes CDR1 KGHDR and CDR2 SFDVKD. The CDR3 protein is CATRASGSLAQYF. The CDR3 DNA follows: TGTGCCACGAGGGCTAGCGGGAGTTTGGCGCAGTATTTT.

The chain combines TRBV6-6 with TRBJ1-2, with D uncertain. Germline CDR1 is MNHNY and CDR2 is SVGAGI (reference sequence). Trimming took 6 bases from V and 7 from J, leaving 18 bases between them. The CDR3 runs 14 residues. The CDR3 coding sequence is TGTGCCAGCAGCCAAGAGGCTACCATCATTGGCTACACCTTC. Translated, it gives CASSQEATIIGYTF.

The rearrangement joins TRBV18 to TRBJ2-3, with TRBD2 matching over 12 bases. Losses at the gene ends were 1 base for V and 6 bases for J; bases not matched to a gene: 2. This CDR3 is built from 15 residues. Germline CDR1 is KGHSH and CDR2 is LQKENI. CDR3 in amino acids: CASSPRTSGADTQYF. In nucleotides, the CDR3 is TGTGCCAGCTCACCACGGACTAGCGGGGCGGATACGCAGTATTTT.

In this sample, this clone turned up a few times. The CDR3 loop reads CASTRAGGNTGELFF. In nucleotides, the CDR3 is TGTGCCAGCACCAGAGCGGGAGGAAACACCGGGGAGCTGTTTTTT. The gene calls are TRBV6-5 and TRBJ2-2; 9 nucleotides align to TRBD2. This CDR3 is built from 15 residues. Germline V gene sequence: CDR1 MNHEY, CDR2 SVGAGI. Trimming cost V 7 bases and J 2 bases; bases outside gene matches: 5.

The CDR3: CATSAGTSGNNEQFF. CDR3 bases: TGTGCCACCAGTGCCGGGACTAGCGGGAACAATGAGCAGTTCTTC. This sequence joins TRBV24-1 and TRBJ2-1; 13 bases align to TRBD2. This CDR3 has 15 residues. J was trimmed by 5 bases and V by 5 bases; bases with no gene match: 2. Germline loops: CDR1 KGHDR, CDR2 SFDVKD.

This sequence joins TRBV9 and TRBJ2-2; possibly TRBD2 for D (6 bases). With 6 bases removed from V and 0 bases from J, the gap between germline ends came to 15 bases. The CDR3 runs 16 residues. Germline V lookup: CDR1 SGDLS, CDR2 YYNGEE. The CDR3 protein is CASTERLGANTGELFF. CDR3 DNA: TGTGCCAGCACCGAGAGACTAGGGGCGAACACCGGGGAGCTGTTTTTT.

The rearrangement joins TRBV7-9 to TRBJ2-5; weak D call: TRBD2 (6 bases). Deletions cut 3 bases from V and 1 base from J, with 9 bases between. Germline CDR1 is SEHNR and CDR2 is FQNEAQ (reference sequence). The CDR3 loop spans 14 amino acids. As DNA, the CDR3 is TGTGCCAGCAGCTTCGCGGGAATCCAAGAGACCCAGTACTTC. This encodes CASSFAGIQETQYF.

This chain joins TRBV7-2 and TRBJ1-2, with TRBD1 matching 9 bases. V lost 7 bases to trimming and J lost 1 base; unmatched junction nucleotides: 7. This CDR3 is built from 15 residues. Looked up from germline, CDR1 is SGHTA and CDR2 is FQGNSA. As DNA, the CDR3 is TGTGCCAGCACCTTGGGACAGGGCGGTAACTATGGCTACACCTTC. It encodes CASTLGQGGNYGYTF.

The J gene is TRBJ2-5, the V gene TRBV7-5; the table names TRBD1, a call not compared with the DNA. TRBV7-5 is assigned pseudogene status. The CDR3 totals 14 residues. CDR3 DNA: TGTGTCAGAAGCTTAGAACAGCCCCAAGAGACCCAGTACTTC. It encodes CVRSLEQPQETQYF.

V usage is TRBV3-1 (or the pseudogene TRBV3-2) and J usage is TRBJ2-1; TRBD2 might be the D (5 bases). Germline CDR1 and CDR2: LGHDT and YNNKEL (reference sequence). The CDR3 is 16 residues long. With 5 bases removed from V and 0 bases from J, the gap between germline ends came to 14 bases. CDR3 loop: CASSLRRGISYNEQFF. CDR3 in DNA: TGTGCCAGCAGCTTGCGACGGGGAATCTCCTACAATGAGCAGTTCTTC.

The chain carries TRBV7-8 and TRBJ1-4, with 7 bases identical to TRBD1. Germline trimming cut 1 base from V and 5 bases from J; bases unmatched to any gene: 4. This CDR3 comprises 15 residues. In germline, CDR1 is SGHVS, CDR2 FQNEAQ. The CDR3 DNA is TGTGCCAGCAGCTTAGTGGGACAGACAAATGAAAAACTGTTTTTT. It specifies CASSLVGQTNEKLFF.

The chain employs TRBV7-3 and TRBJ2-5; 7 bases are shared with TRBD1. Germline CDR1 is SGHTA and CDR2 is FQGTGA. CDR3 length: 14 amino acids. The V segment lost 5 bases and the J segment 4 bases; nucleotides outside the gene matches: 7. CDR3 region: CASSRDRDAETQYF. CDR3 in DNA: TGTGCCAGCAGCCGGGACAGAGACGCAGAGACCCAGTACTTC.

This clone has only a few counts. The sample contains more than one DNA sequence encoding this CDR3. The V call is TRBV12-3 or TRBV12-4, the J call TRBJ1-1; 7 bases agree with TRBD1. Trimming took 6 bases from V and 1 from J; bases not matched to a gene: 2. This CDR3 region has 13 residues. DNA for the CDR3: TGTGCCAGCAGCCGACAGGGGAACACTGAAGCTTTCTTT. Protein product: CASSRQGNTEAFF.

The genes are TRBV18 and TRBJ1-2; D is perhaps TRBD1 (5 bases). V was clipped by 4 bases and J by 0 bases, with 18 bases between them. CDR1 and CDR2 from the germline V gene are KGHSH and LQKENI. The CDR3 spans 17 residues. CDR3 coding DNA: TGTGCCAGCTCACGACTTATAGGGGAGGTCGCTAACTATGGCTACACCTTC. It specifies CASSRLIGEVANYGYTF.

This clone was detected a few times. The chain uses TRBV5-4 and TRBJ1-4; a weak D match, TRBD1 (5 bases). Deletions cut 4 bases from V and 1 base from J, with 8 bases between. From germline, CDR1 is SGHNT and CDR2 YYREEE (reference sequence). This CDR3 has 14 amino acids. CDR3 sequence: CASSRQRTNEKLFF. The CDR3 DNA follows: TGTGCCAGCAGCCGACAGAGAACTAATGAAAAACTGTTTTTT.

J is TRBJ1-1 and V is TRBV2, with D hard to call. Per germline, CDR1 SNHLY and CDR2 FYNNEI. Trimming took 6 bases from V and 0 from J, leaving 11 bases between them. The CDR3 is made up of 14 amino acids. The CDR3 nucleotides are TGTGCCAGCAGGGTTAGAATATTGAACACTGAAGCTTTCTTT. Its protein is CASRVRILNTEAFF.

V is TRBV11-2 and J is TRBJ1-1; D remains unclear. Deletions cut 3 bases from V and 7 bases from J, with 12 bases between. Germline lookup yields CDR1 SGHAT and CDR2 FQNNGV. The CDR3 is made up of 13 amino acids. Here the CDR3 reads CASSLARESEAFF. CDR3 coding DNA: TGTGCCAGCAGCTTGGCCCGGGAGAGTGAAGCTTTCTTT.

This clone was picked up a small number of times. The CDR3, as DNA: TGTGCCAGCAGTTTGGAACCGGGACAGAGGCTTGAAGCTTTCTTT. Encoded protein: CASSLEPGQRLEAFF. V is TRBV7-9 and J is TRBJ1-1, with TRBD1 identical over 7 bases. With 6 bases clipped from V and 7 bases from J, the junction kept 14 bases outside the gene matches. CDR1 is SEHNR, CDR2 FQNEAQ, per germline (reference sequence). The CDR3 extends over 15 amino acids.

The rearrangement links TRBV24-1 to TRBJ2-5; 7 bases are a match to TRBD1. V shed 3 bases and J 2 bases; nucleotides not matched to a gene: 5. The CDR3 has 15 amino acids. The germline V gene encodes CDR1 KGHDR and CDR2 SFDVKD. CDR3 coding DNA: TGTGCCACCAGTGATCCCCGGGGACAGCAAGAGACCCAGTACTTC. This gives the protein CATSDPRGQQETQYF.

This chain connects TRBV12-5 to TRBJ2-1; D remains ambiguous. V dropped 2 bases and J dropped 7 bases, with 9 bases sitting between them. Germline-derived CDR1 and CDR2 are LGHNT and FRNRAP. CDR3 size: 13 residues. The CDR3 sequence is CASGLFPGNEQFF. CDR3 sequence (DNA): TGTGCTAGTGGTTTGTTCCCGGGTAATGAGCAGTTCTTC.

The chain has TRBV18 and TRBJ2-3; TRBD2 matches at 8 bases. V dropped 3 bases and J dropped 0; count of bases not matched to a gene: 2. Germline loops: CDR1 KGHSH, CDR2 LQKENI. The CDR3 extends over 15 amino acids. CDR3 DNA sequence: TGTGCCAGCTCACCTAGCGGGACTAGCACAGATACGCAGTATTTT. Translation gives CASSPSGTSTDTQYF.

The genes are TRBV23-1 and TRBJ1-1; the match to TRBD1 covers 10 bases. TRBV23-1 is reported as an ORF; its role is uncertain. The CDR3 runs 16 residues. Germline trimming cut 3 bases from V and 1 base from J; bases unmatched to any gene: 5. This chain's CDR3 is CASSHLRDRGNTEAFF. The CDR3 bases are TGCGCCAGCAGTCACCTCCGGGACAGGGGGAACACTGAAGCTTTCTTT.

The chain carries TRBV5-4 and TRBJ1-1, with D possibly being TRBD1 (6 bases). Trimming left V 4 bases short and J 0 bases short, with 13 bases between. CDR1 is SGHNT and CDR2 is YYREEE in the germline V gene (reference sequence). CDR3 size: 15 residues. The CDR3 sequence is CASSQKTGLNTEAFF. CDR3 DNA sequence: TGTGCCAGCAGCCAAAAAACAGGGCTGAACACTGAAGCTTTCTTT.

The chain couples TRBV5-1 to TRBJ2-7; possibly TRBD1 for D (6 bases). V lost 2 bases to trimming and J lost 6 bases, with 15 bases between them. Germline V CDR1 and CDR2: SGHRS, YFSETQ. The CDR3 sequence is 14 residues long. The CDR3 spells CASSFRTETLEQYF. Here the CDR3 DNA reads TGCGCCAGCAGCTTTCGGACAGAGACACTCGAGCAGTACTTC. Drawing the rest from reference TRBV5-1 and TRBJ2-7, the complete variable domain is KAGVTQTPRYLIKTRGQQVTLSCSPISGHRSVSWYQQTPGQGLQFLFEYFSETQRNKGNFPGRFSGRQFSNSRSEMNVSTLELGDSALYLCASSFRTETLEQYFGPGTRLTVT.

V usage is TRBV6-1 and J usage is TRBJ2-6; maybe TRBD1 (5 bases). This CDR3 region has 17 residues. With 4 bases removed from V and 1 base from J, the gap between germline ends came to 14 bases. Germline V CDR1 and CDR2: MNHNS, SASEGT. CDR3 sequence: CASSVYRLESGANVLTF. CDR3 sequence (DNA): TGTGCCAGCAGTGTATACAGGCTCGAATCTGGGGCCAACGTCCTGACTTTC.

This clone was counted between two and nine times. V is TRBV7-9 and J is TRBJ2-7; D may be TRBD2 (7 bases). V dropped 7 bases and J dropped 0 bases, with 16 bases sitting between them. In germline, CDR1 is SEHNR, CDR2 FQNEAQ (reference sequence). The CDR3 extends over 15 amino acids. In DNA, the CDR3 is TGTGCCAGCACCATGGGAGGGGGTGGCTCCTACGAGCAGTACTTC. Residues: CASTMGGGGSYEQYF.

The chain recombines TRBV6-4 with TRBJ2-2, with a weak D call TRBD2 (6 bases). With 6 bases removed from V and 3 bases from J, the gap between germline ends came to 17 bases. This CDR3 region has 16 residues. Germline V gene sequence: CDR1 MRHNA, CDR2 SNTAGT. CDR3 DNA: TGTGCCAGCAGACCCACATGGGTAGCGGACACCGGGGAGCTGTTTTTT. Protein: CASRPTWVADTGELFF.

This clone was observed a handful of times. The chain couples TRBV7-9 to TRBJ2-2, with D possibly matching TRBD1 (5 bases). CDR3 length: 15 amino acids. The germline V and J ends were trimmed by 8 bases and 0 bases, with 13 bases remaining between them. From germline, CDR1 is SEHNR and CDR2 FQNEAQ (reference sequence). As DNA, the CDR3 is TGTGCCAGCGGTCAAAGCAGGGCGAACACCGGGGAGCTGTTTTTT. This gives the protein CASGQSRANTGELFF.